This entry is about one T cell receptor (beta chain). This entry belongs to a study of cytomegalovirus exposure and HLA in healthy donors. About the study: Assignment to the Caucasian-associated ancestry cluster applied to around four fifths of the approximately 380 genotyped donors.

PCR employed 60 Vbeta and 13 Jbeta primers. TCRdb's copy holds only in-frame clones and misses some; the assay was immunoSEQ multiplex PCR. This sample contains 60,000 to 65,000 clones. CDR1 and CDR2 from the germline V gene are LNHDA and SQIVND (reference sequence). The length of the CDR3 is 14 residues. Unmatched junction bases numbered 12, after V lost 10 bases and J lost 5 bases. The chain recombines TRBV19 with TRBJ1-1; TRBD1 agrees at 8 bases. Sequenced material: PBMCs. The receptor was derived from a young woman in good health and CMV-seronegative. The CDR3 coding sequence is TGTGCCACTAATAACAGGGGGTGGGATACTGAAGCTTTCTTT. It is translated as CATNNRGWDTEAFF.